This TCR beta chain is from a study of T cell changes during pregnancy in multiple sclerosis. The CDR3 contains 12 residues. The germline V gene has CDR1 LNHDA and CDR2 SQIVND (reference sequence). V was pared by 6 bases and J by 6 bases, with 9 bases between. The repertoire was sequenced with immunoSEQ multiplex PCR; TCRdb's copy has only in-frame clones and lacks some. This table has over 50,000 clones, 90% appearing once. The clonotype originates from a female donor in good health, enrolled as a control in a pregnancy study. Source: peripheral blood, taken in the first trimester of pregnancy. The gene calls are TRBV19 and TRBJ1-5; D is possibly TRBD1 (6 bases). The CDR3: CASSPGVQPQHF. The CDR3 DNA sequence: TGTGCCAGTAGCCCAGGGGTTCAGCCCCAGCATTTT. Full variable domain (rest looked up from reference TRBV19 and TRBJ1-5): DGGITQSPKYLFRKEGQNVTLSCEQNLNHDAMYWYRQDPGQGLRLIYYSQIVNDFQKGDIAEGYSVSREKKESFPLTVTSAQKNPTAFYLCASSPGVQPQHFGDGTRLSIL.